Detailed here is one T cell receptor (beta chain). Its antigen is not identified. This record belongs to a study of monozygotic twins with inflammatory bowel disease. This CDR3 spans 14 amino acids. Germline assignment: CDR1 SGHTA and CDR2 FQGNSA. Overall study findings and caveats: Especially with disease activity, IBD patients shared fewer clonotypes with others than healthy twins did. With inverse Simpson as the measure, TCRbeta diversity was lower in IBD patients than in healthy co-twins.

Around 4,000 ng of total RNA went into each TCR library. Via template switching, UMIs carrying a 6-nucleotide sample barcode were introduced. From the 5' RACE reads, TCRdb lists one entry per CDR3 protein and no DNA. The listing contains under 150,000 distinct CDR3 sequences. Sample: blood. The V and J genes are TRBV7-2 and TRBJ2-3; TCRdb gives TRBD1 as the D gene, but with no DNA this cannot be confirmed. This clonotype was obtained from a human donor with ulcerative colitis or Crohn's disease, or a healthy co-twin of an affected twin (not recorded which). CDR3 sequence reads: CASSYRTGTDTQYF.